Each of the 10 T cell receptor beta chains below was sequenced from the same sample in a study of cytomegalovirus exposure and HLA in healthy donors. 60 Vbeta and 13 Jbeta primers were used in PCR. The data were produced by immunoSEQ multiplex PCR, yet TCRdb's version contains in-frame clones alone and is incomplete. The sample contains some 130,000 clones, roughly 80% of which appear only once. The sequenced material came from PBMCs. Source of these receptors: a male donor in good health and CMV-seronegative.

This chain joins TRBV11-2 and TRBJ2-7; no reliable D call. V lost 3 bases to trimming and J lost 6 bases, with 12 bases between them. Germline values: CDR1 SGHAT, CDR2 FQNNGV. The CDR3 has 13 residues. This CDR3 reads CASSFTPPGEQYF. The CDR3 nucleotides read TGTGCCAGCAGCTTCACCCCCCCCGGCGAGCAGTACTTC. The variable domain in full, with the rest retrieved from reference TRBV11-2 and TRBJ2-7, is EAGVAQSPRYKIIEKRQSVAFWCNPISGHATLYWYQQILGQGPKLLIQFQNNGVVDDSQLPKDRFSAERLKGVDSTLKIQPAKLEDSAVYLCASSFTPPGEQYFGPGTRLTVT.

For the CDR3, the DNA is TGTGCCACCAGCAGAGGACAGTCCCACACTGAAGCTTTCTTT. Its translation: CATSRGQSHTEAFF. The V gene is TRBV15, the J gene TRBJ1-1, with D possibly TRBD1 on 5 matching bases. This CDR3 has 14 residues. Germline V gene lookup returns CDR1 LNHNV and CDR2 YYDKDF (reference sequence). Trimming took 1 base from V and 3 from J, leaving 9 bases between them. The full variable domain, in which reference TRBV15 and TRBJ1-1 provide the parts outside the CDR3, is DAMVIQNPRYQVTQFGKPVTLSCSQTLNHNVMYWYQQKSSQAPKLLFHYYDKDFNNEADTPDNFQSRRPNTSFCFLDIRSPGLGDTAMYLCATSRGQSHTEAFFGQGTRLTVV.

The V and J genes are TRBV28 and TRBJ1-2; 9 bases align to TRBD1. With 8 bases clipped from V and 6 bases from J, the junction kept 16 bases outside the gene matches. Germline assignment: CDR1 MDHEN and CDR2 SYDVKM. The CDR3 has 16 amino acids. DNA of the CDR3: TGTGCCAGCCTTACAACCGGGACAGGGAATATGAATGGCTACACCTTC. Residues: CASLTTGTGNMNGYTF.

The chain joins TRBV7-2 to TRBJ1-4; the D is unclear. V lost 3 bases, J lost 8 bases, and 16 bases lay in between. Germline V gene data show CDR1 as SGHTA and CDR2 as FQGNSA. The CDR3 is made up of 15 amino acids. The CDR3 spells CASSFPSATTEKLFF. DNA for the CDR3: TGTGCCAGCAGCTTCCCTTCCGCCACTACAGAAAAACTGTTTTTT. The full variable domain, rest sourced from reference TRBV7-2 and TRBJ1-4, is GAGVSQSPSNKVTEKGKDVELRCDPISGHTALYWYRQSLGQGLEFLIYFQGNSAPDKSGLPSDRFSAERTGGSVSTLTIQRTQQEDSAVYLCASSFPSATTEKLFFGSGTQLSVL.

To note about this clone: A read error may account for a junction end that differs from germline. The V gene is TRBV7-7, the J gene TRBJ1-6; 8 bases align to TRBD1. Germline V gene lookup returns CDR1 SSHAT and CDR2 FNYEAQ (reference sequence). The CDR3 totals 18 residues. Here the CDR3 DNA reads TGTGCTAGCAGCTTAGGGCAGGGGGCAAGCTCCTATAATTCACCCCTCCACTTT. It is translated as CASSLGQGASSYNSPLHF.

The chain employs TRBV7-2 and TRBJ1-2; the D gene is possibly TRBD1 (5 bases). The CDR3 extends over 16 amino acids. The germline V gene encodes CDR1 SGHTA and CDR2 FQGNSA. Trimming stripped 3 bases from V and 6 bases from J, with 20 bases between. CDR3 sequence reads: CASSFLSREDLNGYTF. The CDR3 DNA is TGTGCCAGCAGCTTTTTATCCAGGGAGGATTTGAATGGCTACACCTTC.

V usage is TRBV7-2 and J usage is TRBJ2-7; TRBD1 is a possible D gene (6 bases). Germline-derived CDR1 and CDR2 are SGHTA and FQGNSA. This CDR3 is built from 13 residues. The V and J ends lost 5 bases and 2 bases respectively, with 10 bases between them. CDR3 sequence reads: CASSNRVAYEQYF. CDR3 DNA: TGTGCCAGCAGCAACAGGGTCGCCTACGAGCAGTACTTC.

This chain connects TRBV5-1 to TRBJ2-7, with 7 bases identical to TRBD2. Unmatched junction bases numbered 2, after V lost 5 bases and J lost 0 bases. In germline, CDR1 is SGHRS, CDR2 YFSETQ. This CDR3 has 13 residues. CDR3 loop: CASSGGGSYEQYF. For the CDR3, the DNA is TGCGCCAGCAGTGGCGGGGGCTCCTACGAGCAGTACTTC.

CDR3 nucleotides: TGTGCCAGCAGCCCCCGGGGCGGGGGTTTAGAGACCCAGTACTTC. Translating it yields CASSPRGGGLETQYF. This rearrangement joins TRBV9 to TRBJ2-5; the match to TRBD2 covers 7 bases. J lost 4 bases, V lost 4 bases, and 10 bases had no gene match. The CDR3 contains 15 residues. In germline, CDR1 is SGDLS, CDR2 YYNGEE.

This chain links TRBV30 with TRBJ2-7; 9 bases are shared with TRBD1. There are 13 residues in the CDR3. Germline V CDR1 and CDR2: GTSNPN, SVGIG (reference sequence). The V and J ends lost 2 bases and 4 bases, in that order; junction bases with no gene match: 3. This CDR3 is CAWSPGQGYEQYF. The CDR3 nucleotides read TGTGCCTGGAGTCCGGGACAGGGATACGAGCAGTACTTC.